A selection of T cell receptor beta chains follows, all from one sample in a study of graft-versus-host responses after intestinal transplantation. These receptors lack a known antigen. Assay: immunoSEQ multiplex PCR; the TCRdb copy retains only in-frame clones and omits some. The top ten clones hold approximately 0.18% of a sample with some 120,000 clones, 90% of them seen once. The material was unstimulated CD4+ T cells sorted from spleen or lymph node cells, obtained before intestinal transplant. Receptors originate from a human donor who received an intestinal transplant. Each CDR3 is given without its conserved first and last residue. Each record gives: J gene, V gene, CDR3 protein.

>TRBJ1-5|TRBV28
ASRPYLFSNQPQH
>TRBJ2-7|TRBV6-1
ASSEADDRAYEQY
>TRBJ2-5|TRBV7-6
ASSFSGLAGRETQY
>TRBJ2-7|TRBV7-2
ASSLEGTGGLEQY
>TRBJ2-7|TRBV27
ASSHDRDRGWEQY
>TRBJ2-7|TRBV4-1
ASSQEVAVSYEQY
>TRBJ2-3|TRBV10-3
ATSGTDTQY
>TRBJ2-7|TRBV6-5
ASSYASGTGIYEQY
>TRBJ1-1|TRBV11-2
ASSYSVNTEAF
>TRBJ1-2|TRBV19
ASSRGGASNYGYT
>TRBJ2-3|TRBV29-1
SVEYLKGREGRADTQY
>TRBJ1-1|TRBV7-2
ASSFPTGYTEAF
>TRBJ1-6|TRBV12-5
ASGQGAYSPLH
>TRBJ1-2|TRBV19
ASQVNYGYT
>TRBJ1-1|TRBV19
AITNGDRVTEAF
>TRBJ2-4|TRBV23-1
ASSQERPDYLAKNIQY
>TRBJ1-5|TRBV6-4
ASSDEGTEPFKNSNQPQH
>TRBJ1-2|TRBV6-1
ASRGAAAAVGGYT
>TRBJ2-1|TRBV7-2
ASSGRQGWNEQF
>TRBJ1-4|TRBV2
ASRLSRATNEKLF
>TRBJ2-3|TRBV6-6
ASSQGLAGGYTQY
>TRBJ2-1|TRBV15
ATSSDRTRSLYNEQF
>TRBJ1-1|TRBV18
ASSPVDRGRTEAF
>TRBJ1-4|TRBV6-5
ASSLRQGSTNEKLF
>TRBJ2-7|TRBV7-9
ASSLETGVGGEQY
>TRBJ2-1|TRBV5-4
ASSSGGAFSYNEQF
>TRBJ2-7|TRBV7-2
ASSFLTTYEQY
>TRBJ1-1|TRBV7-3
ASSLTTGTEAF
>TRBJ2-6|TRBV7-2
ASSLHRSSGANVLT
>TRBJ2-1|TRBV9
ASSPGAKRDSEQF
>TRBJ1-6|TRBV6-5
ASSYSYGGGPLH
>TRBJ1-3|TRBV25-1
ASSPDRTGNTIY
>TRBJ1-5|TRBV2
ASSWGTGWGDNQPQH
>TRBJ2-3|TRBV5-3
ARSLAEGDPGTRTDTQY
>TRBJ1-1|TRBV7-6
ASSRRVNTEAF
>TRBJ2-7|TRBV19
ASSISGSSYEQY
>TRBJ2-3|TRBV6-1
ASLSRGLSDTQY
>TRBJ1-5|TRBV28
ASSSEQAGNQPQH
>TRBJ1-2|TRBV15
ATSPDRPGYGYT
>TRBJ2-7|TRBV2
ASRNSQGSSYEQY
>TRBJ2-5|TRBV27
ASSRDRAETQY
>TRBJ1-2|TRBV2
ASSEAPGGGYT
>TRBJ2-7|TRBV6-5
ASSYGTSGSEQY